Listed here are 23 T cell receptor beta chains from one sample, sequenced in a study of cytomegalovirus exposure and HLA in healthy donors. PCR was performed using 60 Vbeta and 13 Jbeta primers. The protocol was immunoSEQ multiplex PCR, while the TCRdb copy is restricted to in-frame clones and leaves out a portion. The sample holds 150,000 or so clones; roughly 80% are singletons and the top ten take approximately 3.1%. The specimen sequenced was PBMCs. The source is a woman aged 40-49 years in good health and CMV-seronegative.

J is TRBJ2-7 and V is TRBV5-8; D perhaps matches TRBD2 (6 bases). This CDR3 has 16 residues. The ends were cut back, 5 bases at V and 2 bases at J, with 20 bases in the middle. Per germline, CDR1 SGHTS and CDR2 YDEGEE. In nucleotides, the CDR3 is TGTGCCAGCAGTAAGTTTGGGGGACTTTCCGCCTACGAGCAGTACTTC. Its protein is CASSKFGGLSAYEQYF.

Regarding this clone: The junction differs from germline at one of its ends, possibly a read error. This chain uses TRBV7-9 with TRBJ2-3; D gene uncertain. Looked up from germline, CDR1 is SEHNR and CDR2 is FQNEAQ (reference sequence). The CDR3 loop spans 13 amino acids. The CDR3 protein is CSSSLLVTDTQYF. For the CDR3, the DNA is TGTTCCAGCAGCCTACTCGTCACAGATACGCAGTATTTT. Combining the CDR3 with reference TRBV7-9 and TRBJ2-3 gives the whole variable domain DTGVSQNPRHKITKRGQNVTFRCDPISEHNRLYWYRQTLGQGPEFLTYFQNEAQLEKSRLLSDRFSAERPKGSFSTLEIQRTEQGDSAMYLCSSSLLVTDTQYFGPGTRLTVL.

The V gene is TRBV7-9, the J gene TRBJ2-7, with D hard to call. The CDR3 spans 12 residues. Trimming removed 5 bases from V and 0 bases from J, with 5 bases in between. The germline CDR1 and CDR2 sequences are SEHNR and FQNEAQ (reference sequence). As DNA, the CDR3 is TGTGCCAGCAGCCCGAGCTCCTACGAGCAGTACTTC. Protein sequence: CASSPSSYEQYF. The variable domain in full, with the rest retrieved from reference TRBV7-9 and TRBJ2-7, is DTGVSQNPRHKITKRGQNVTFRCDPISEHNRLYWYRQTLGQGPEFLTYFQNEAQLEKSRLLSDRFSAERPKGSFSTLEIQRTEQGDSAMYLCASSPSSYEQYFGPGTRLTVT.

The rearrangement uses TRBV4-1 and TRBJ2-7; 9 bases match TRBD1. V gave up 8 bases and J gave up 4 bases; unmatched junction bases: 12. There are 15 residues in the CDR3. CDR1 and CDR2 from the germline V gene are MGHRA and YSYEKL. The CDR3 region is CASADTGGSLYEQYF. CDR3 sequence (DNA): TGCGCCAGCGCCGACACAGGGGGCTCTTTGTACGAGCAGTACTTC.

The V and J genes are TRBV19 and TRBJ1-5; 7 bases agree with TRBD1. The germline CDR1 and CDR2 sequences are LNHDA and SQIVND (reference sequence). V lost 8 bases, J lost 4 bases, and 8 bases stayed unmatched. The CDR3 is 14 residues long. CDR3 nucleotides: TGTGCCAGTGCTGGGACAGCCCTTAATCAGCCCCAGCATTTT. Protein: CASAGTALNQPQHF. Complete variable domain (other parts from reference TRBV19 and TRBJ1-5): DGGITQSPKYLFRKEGQNVTLSCEQNLNHDAMYWYRQDPGQGLRLIYYSQIVNDFQKGDIAEGYSVSREKKESFPLTVTSAQKNPTAFYLCASAGTALNQPQHFGDGTRLSIL.

The chain recombines TRBV19 with TRBJ2-5; D might be TRBD2 (6 bases). This CDR3 has 17 residues. V gave up 6 bases and J gave up 5 bases, with 25 bases separating them. Germline V CDR1 and CDR2: LNHDA, SQIVND (reference sequence). The DNA for the CDR3 is TGTGCCAGTAGGCCCGATGGGTTAGCGGAAAGGTGGGAGACCCAGTACTTC. Residues: CASRPDGLAERWETQYF.

The CDR3 nucleotides read TGTGCCAGCAGCTTAGATACCAGACTAGCTGAGACCCAGTACTTC. It codes for CASSLDTRLAETQYF. The chain has TRBV11-2 and TRBJ2-5, with 7 bases lining up with TRBD2. CDR1 is SGHAT, CDR2 FQNNGV, per germline. The V segment lost 0 bases and the J segment 5 bases; nucleotides outside the gene matches: 6. The CDR3 contains 15 residues.

This clone was counted a single time. J is TRBJ1-2 and V is TRBV2; no clear D gene. Trimming took off 7 bases at V and 2 bases at J, with 14 bases between the two ends. Germline loops: CDR1 SNHLY, CDR2 FYNNEI. CDR3 length equals 14 residues. For the CDR3, the DNA is TGTGCCAGCAATCTACAGTGGCTAAACTATGGCTACACCTTC. The encoded protein is CASNLQWLNYGYTF.

This clone turned up a few times. This chain uses TRBV28 with TRBJ2-1; TRBD2 is a possible D gene (5 bases). V dropped 6 bases and J dropped 4 bases, with 10 bases sitting between them. The CDR3 runs 13 residues. CDR1 and CDR2 (germline): MDHEN, SYDVKM. The DNA of the CDR3 is TGTGCCAGCAGCCTTCCGGGGTACAATGAGCAGTTCTTC. This sequence encodes CASSLPGYNEQFF.

The rearrangement joins TRBV6-5 to TRBJ2-7; D might be TRBD2 (5 bases). The V and J ends lost 2 bases and 3 bases respectively, with 14 bases between them. The V gene's germline CDR1 is MNHEY and CDR2 SVGAGI. The CDR3 is 15 amino acids. CDR3 in DNA: TGTGCCAGCAGTTACCGCGGGCCAGGCGGCTACGAGCAGTACTTC. Amino acid sequence: CASSYRGPGGYEQYF.

This chain links TRBV6-1 with TRBJ1-2; D is undetermined. The CDR3 is made up of 14 amino acids. V was pared by 6 bases and J by 0 bases, with 11 bases between. Germline CDR1 is MNHNS and CDR2 is SASEGT. The CDR3 reads CASSPTGSNYGYTF. DNA for the CDR3: TGTGCCAGCAGCCCCACTGGTTCTAACTATGGCTACACCTTC.

This sequence joins TRBV2 and TRBJ2-5; a weak D match, TRBD1 (5 bases). The CDR3 totals 15 residues. With 8 bases removed from V and 2 bases from J, the gap between germline ends came to 18 bases. Germline CDR1 and CDR2: SNHLY and FYNNEI. DNA of the CDR3: TGTGCCAGCCAACGACAGCAATTAAGACAAGAGACCCAGTACTTC. Its translation: CASQRQQLRQETQYF.

This clone appeared a single time. The chain employs TRBV6-5 and TRBJ2-7; 7 bases align to TRBD2. Germline CDR1 MNHEY, CDR2 SVGAGI. This CDR3 spans 13 amino acids. With 6 bases clipped from V and 3 bases from J, the junction kept 5 bases outside the gene matches. CDR3 protein: CASRPRGGYEQYF. The CDR3 DNA reads TGTGCCAGCAGGCCACGCGGGGGCTACGAGCAGTACTTC.

The table lists this clone with a count of one. The V and J genes are TRBV19 and TRBJ1-5, with D hard to call. Trimming took off 7 bases at V and 0 bases at J, with 10 bases between the two ends. The CDR3 spans 14 residues. Germline V gene sequence: CDR1 LNHDA, CDR2 SQIVND (reference sequence). CDR3 DNA: TGTGCCAGTACTTTGTTTTATAGCAATCAGCCCCAGCATTTT. This translates into CASTLFYSNQPQHF.

The chain couples TRBV7-9 to TRBJ1-5; D may be TRBD1 (6 bases). Trimming stripped 5 bases from V and 2 bases from J, with 10 bases between. This CDR3 contains 14 residues. The V gene's germline CDR1 is SEHNR and CDR2 FQNEAQ (reference sequence). CDR3 residues: CASSTQGRNQPQHF. The CDR3 DNA reads as TGTGCCAGCAGCACACAGGGACGCAATCAGCCCCAGCATTTT.

The rearrangement links TRBV7-9 to TRBJ1-4; TRBD1 agrees at 10 bases. The CDR3 loop spans 15 amino acids. The V and J ends lost 0 bases and 6 bases, in that order; junction bases with no gene match: 1. The germline CDR1 and CDR2 sequences are SEHNR and FQNEAQ (reference sequence). The CDR3 is CASSLAGTGDEKLFF. CDR3 nucleotides: TGTGCCAGCAGCTTAGCGGGGACAGGGGATGAAAAACTGTTTTTT.

This chain links TRBV11-2 with TRBJ2-7; 7 positions agree with TRBD1. This CDR3 is built from 15 residues. Unmatched junction bases numbered 10, after V lost 4 bases and J lost 4 bases. The germline CDR1 and CDR2 sequences are SGHAT and FQNNGV. CDR3 region: CASSSLTGSSYEQYF. CDR3 bases: TGTGCCAGCAGCTCCTTGACAGGGTCCTCGTACGAGCAGTACTTC.

V and J are TRBV6-1 and TRBJ2-3; unclear D gene. The CDR3 runs to 14 residues. Germline loops: CDR1 MNHNS, CDR2 SASEGT. Trimming took off 4 bases at V and 1 base at J, with 9 bases between the two ends. The chain's CDR3 is CASSASQGTDTQYF. The CDR3 DNA sequence: TGTGCCAGCAGTGCCAGCCAGGGCACAGATACGCAGTATTTT.

This sequence joins TRBV7-9 and TRBJ2-3; 9 bases line up with TRBD2. This CDR3 contains 16 residues. Germline assignment: CDR1 SEHNR and CDR2 FQNEAQ (reference sequence). J gave up 1 base and V 5 bases, and 7 bases lay outside the gene matches. The CDR3 region is CASSAPASGGTDTQYF. The CDR3 nucleotides are TGTGCCAGCAGCGCCCCGGCTAGCGGGGGCACAGATACGCAGTATTTT.

V is TRBV5-1 and J is TRBJ2-1; no clear D gene. V was shortened by 0 bases and J by 0 bases, with 7 bases between the two germline ends. The germline V gene encodes CDR1 SGHRS and CDR2 YFSETQ. This CDR3 has 15 residues. CDR3 DNA sequence: TGCGCCAGCAGCTTGGATCTAGGCTCCTACAATGAGCAGTTCTTC. Residues: CASSLDLGSYNEQFF.

The chain couples TRBV28 to TRBJ1-1; the D gene is possibly TRBD1 (5 bases). This CDR3 contains 15 residues. The germline V gene encodes CDR1 MDHEN and CDR2 SYDVKM. Trimming pared 2 bases from V and 0 bases from J, leaving 10 bases between. The CDR3, as DNA: TGTGCCAGCAGTTTACCCTTAGGGGTGAACACTGAAGCTTTCTTT. Translating gives CASSLPLGVNTEAFF.

This chain connects TRBV5-4 to TRBJ2-3; D gene ambiguous. This CDR3 has 15 residues. Per germline, CDR1 SGHNT and CDR2 YYREEE (reference sequence). The V end was cut by 4 bases, the J end by 2 bases, with 14 bases between. The CDR3 reads CASSPPRRDTDTQYF. In nucleotides, the CDR3 is TGTGCCAGCAGCCCACCTAGAAGAGACACAGATACGCAGTATTTT.

V and J are TRBV28 and TRBJ2-5, with TRBD1 as a possible D gene (6 bases). The J call may be mistaken, given a closer DNA end match to TRBJ2-7. The germline gives CDR1 MDHEN, CDR2 SYDVKM. The CDR3 covers 14 residues. The CDR3: CASSPRTAPYEQYF. The CDR3 nucleotides are TGTGCCAGCAGCCCTCGGACAGCCCCCTACGAGCAGTACTTC.